Shown below are 27 T cell receptor beta chains from a single sample sequenced in a study of T cells in tumors after PD-1 blockade. Some clones are missing from TCRdb's copy, which holds only in-frame ones; the method was immunoSEQ multiplex PCR. The data hold fewer than 55,000 clones, with more than 65% observed a single time. The sample was PBMCs, taken before anti-PD-1 treatment. The receptor set was obtained from a human donor with basal cell carcinoma.

V and J are TRBV5-1 and TRBJ2-7; D not resolved. CDR1 and CDR2 from the germline V gene are SGHRS and YFSETQ. V lost 1 base, J lost 3 bases, and 14 bases lay in between. This CDR3 contains 15 residues. CDR3 DNA sequence: TGCGCCAGCAGCTTGCAAACATCTTCCCTCTACGAGCAGTACTTC. The encoded protein is CASSLQTSSLYEQYF.

This chain joins TRBV28 and TRBJ1-2, with a tentative D call TRBD1 (5 bases). Trimming took off 2 bases at V and 4 bases at J, with 14 bases between the two ends. Germline V gives CDR1 MDHEN, CDR2 SYDVKM. The CDR3 consists of 15 residues. The CDR3 loop is CASSLGQGGTYGYTF. CDR3 DNA: TGTGCCAGCAGTTTAGGTCAGGGAGGCACCTATGGCTACACCTTC.

The chain is built from TRBV6-4 and TRBJ2-3; 10 nucleotides agree with TRBD2. V shed 2 bases, J shed 6 bases, and the junction held 5 bases outside the gene matches. The germline V gene encodes CDR1 MRHNA and CDR2 SNTAGT. CDR3 length: 15 amino acids. CDR3 nucleotides: TGTGCCAGCAGTGACCTAGCGGGGGCCGGTGATACGCAGTATTTT. It is translated as CASSDLAGAGDTQYF.

The V and J genes are TRBV30 and TRBJ1-2; the D gene is possibly TRBD1 (5 bases). The ends were cut back, 2 bases at V and 4 bases at J, with 14 bases in the middle. CDR3 length equals 14 residues. CDR1 is GTSNPN and CDR2 is SVGIG in the germline V gene (reference sequence). CDR3: CAWSTGAPLYGYTF. The DNA of the CDR3 is TGTGCCTGGAGTACAGGCGCCCCCCTCTATGGCTACACCTTC.

The chain joins TRBV19 to TRBJ1-5; D possibly corresponds to TRBD1 (6 bases). Germline CDR1 LNHDA, CDR2 SQIVND (reference sequence). There are 15 residues in the CDR3. Trimming shortened V by 3 bases and J by 7 bases, and 16 bases separated the two germline ends. The CDR3 sequence: CASSISAGGRQPQHF. CDR3 DNA: TGTGCCAGTAGTATCTCGGCGGGGGGCAGGCAGCCCCAGCATTTT.

The V gene is TRBV5-5, the J gene TRBJ2-2, with D perhaps assigned TRBD1 or TRBD2 (5 bases each). The CDR3 has 19 amino acids. Germline assignment: CDR1 SGHKS and CDR2 YYEKEE (reference sequence). Deletions cut 0 bases from V and 5 bases from J, with 23 bases between. Here the CDR3 DNA reads TGTGCCAGCAGCTTGGAGTTAGCCCGGGGCGGAGGATATACCGGGGAGCTGTTTTTT. Translated, it gives CASSLELARGGGYTGELFF.

This clone came up a few times. The chain uses TRBV4-1 and TRBJ2-1; the D is unclear. The CDR3 has 12 amino acids. Trimming removed 3 bases at V and 9 bases at J, with 9 bases between. CDR1 and CDR2 from the germline V gene are MGHRA and YSYEKL. The CDR3 loop reads CASSHIYAEQFF. In DNA, the CDR3 is TGCGCCAGCAGCCACATATACGCTGAGCAGTTCTTC.

This clone was found once. The chain carries TRBV19 and TRBJ1-1; 7 positions match TRBD1. This CDR3 has 13 residues. In germline, CDR1 is LNHDA, CDR2 SQIVND (reference sequence). The J segment lost 7 bases and the V segment lost 5 bases, leaving 7 bases of the junction unmatched. CDR3 in amino acids: CASSATGWGEAFF. In DNA, the CDR3 is TGTGCCAGTAGTGCGACAGGGTGGGGTGAAGCTTTCTTT.

This clone was detected only once. The CDR3 sequence: CASSPPLPQEAFF. CDR3 in DNA: TGTGCCAGTAGTCCCCCGTTGCCCCAAGAAGCTTTCTTT. The chain joins TRBV19 to TRBJ1-1; no reliable D call. Germline CDR1 is LNHDA and CDR2 is SQIVND (reference sequence). Trimming took 5 bases from V and 8 from J, leaving 15 bases between them. This CDR3 region has 13 residues.

The J gene is TRBJ2-5, the V gene TRBV25-1, with D possibly TRBD2 on 6 matching bases. CDR3 size: 17 residues. Germline V gene lookup returns CDR1 MGHDK and CDR2 SYGVNS. V was clipped by 2 bases and J by 1 base, with 17 bases between them. CDR3 nucleotides: TGTGCCAGCAGTGAACCCCGGAGGGGCTATTTCCAAGAGACCCAGTACTTC. Its translation: CASSEPRRGYFQETQYF. Full variable domain (outside the CDR3, taken from reference TRBV25-1 and TRBJ2-5): EADIYQTPRYLVIGTGKKITLECSQTMGHDKMYWYQQDPGMELHLIHYSYGVNSTEKGDLSSESTVSRIRTEHFPLTLESARPSHTSQYLCASSEPRRGYFQETQYFGPGTRLLVL.

This chain connects TRBV3-1 (or the pseudogene TRBV3-2) to TRBJ2-2; TRBD1 aligns across 8 bases. Per the germline V gene, CDR1 is LGHDT and CDR2 is YNNKEL (reference sequence). Trimming cost V 2 bases and J 1 base; bases outside gene matches: 3. The CDR3 runs 16 residues. The CDR3 is CASSQFGTGNTGELFF. CDR3 DNA: TGTGCCAGCAGCCAATTTGGGACAGGGAACACCGGGGAGCTGTTTTTT.

V and J are TRBV5-1 and TRBJ1-1; 7 bases line up with TRBD1. The CDR3 spans 15 residues. Germline V lookup: CDR1 SGHRS, CDR2 YFSETQ. V dropped 5 bases and J dropped 1; count of bases not matched to a gene: 8. The CDR3 nucleotides are TGCGCCAGCAGACCTTCCACAGGGGCGAACACTGAAGCTTTCTTT. It codes for CASRPSTGANTEAFF.

The chain couples TRBV7-9 to TRBJ1-4; TRBD1 matches 8 bases. This CDR3 has 15 residues. Germline CDR1 and CDR2: SEHNR and FQNEAQ (reference sequence). V shed 5 bases, J shed 3 bases, and the junction held 5 bases outside the gene matches. The CDR3 DNA is TGTGCCAGCAGCAGACAGGGGTTCGCTAATGAAAAACTGTTTTTT. Amino acids: CASSRQGFANEKLFF. The full variable domain, its missing parts supplied by reference TRBV7-9 and TRBJ1-4, is DTGVSQNPRHKITKRGQNVTFRCDPISEHNRLYWYRQTLGQGPEFLTYFQNEAQLEKSRLLSDRFSAERPKGSFSTLEIQRTEQGDSAMYLCASSRQGFANEKLFFGSGTQLSVL.

The V and J genes are TRBV12-3 or TRBV12-4 and TRBJ1-1; D unclear. The V and J ends lost 4 bases and 10 bases respectively, with 16 bases between them. The CDR3 extends over 13 amino acids. The CDR3, as DNA: TGTGCCAGCAGTTCATTGGGGAGTAGGATAGCTTTCTTT. Amino acids: CASSSLGSRIAFF.

The chain recombines TRBV7-2 with TRBJ2-7; 12 bases line up with TRBD1. The J segment lost 4 bases and the V segment lost 4 bases, leaving 8 bases of the junction unmatched. Germline V gene data show CDR1 as SGHTA and CDR2 as FQGNSA. The CDR3 is 16 residues long. The CDR3 DNA sequence: TGTGCCAGCAGCTGGAAAGGGACAGGGGGCCCGTACGAGCAGTACTTC. This translates into CASSWKGTGGPYEQYF.

The rearrangement links TRBV7-9 to TRBJ2-3, with D possibly TRBD1 on 5 matching bases. Germline V gene sequence: CDR1 SEHNR, CDR2 FQNEAQ (reference sequence). Between the trimmed V and J ends, which lost 11 bases and 0 bases, there was a span of 12 bases. There are 13 residues in the CDR3. The CDR3 here is CALWGGSTDTQYF. For the CDR3, the DNA is TGTGCCCTCTGGGGCGGTAGCACAGATACGCAGTATTTT.

The chain combines TRBV9 with TRBJ2-7; tentative D call: TRBD1 (5 bases). The CDR3 is 12 residues long. Looked up from germline, CDR1 is SGDLS and CDR2 is YYNGEE. Trimming pared 3 bases from V and 9 bases from J, leaving 13 bases between. The CDR3 bases are TGTGCCAGCAGCGGATCATCCAGGGTGCAGTACTTC. Translation: CASSGSSRVQYF.

The CDR3 loop reads CASSKKMDQGLFF. DNA for the CDR3: TGTGCCAGCAGCAAAAAAATGGACCAGGGACTGTTTTTT. The chain joins TRBV21-1 to TRBJ1-4; the table's D call TRBD1 went unverified against the DNA. TRBV21-1 counts as a pseudogene. CDR3 length: 13 residues.

This chain links TRBV5-1 with TRBJ2-1; 10 nucleotides match TRBD2. J gave up 8 bases and V 4 bases, and 9 bases lay outside the gene matches. The CDR3 extends over 15 amino acids. Looked up from germline, CDR1 is SGHRS and CDR2 is YFSETQ. CDR3 sequence: CASSITGTSVDEQFF. For the CDR3, the DNA is TGCGCCAGCAGCATAACCGGGACTAGCGTCGATGAGCAGTTCTTC.

CDR3 sequence: CASSDPERSGDRNGMNTEAFF. CDR3 nucleotides: TGTGCCAGCAGTGACCCCGAGAGGTCCGGCGACAGGAACGGCATGAACACTGAAGCTTTCTTT. This chain joins TRBV6-4 and TRBJ1-1, with D possibly TRBD1 on 6 matching bases. V lost 2 bases and J 0 bases, leaving 28 bases between the germline ends. The CDR3 has 21 amino acids. Germline V CDR1 and CDR2: MRHNA, SNTAGT.

J is TRBJ2-5 and V is TRBV24-1; 7 positions agree with TRBD1. Germline CDR1 and CDR2: KGHDR and SFDVKD. The CDR3 totals 16 residues. Unmatched junction bases numbered 10, after V lost 3 bases and J lost 4 bases. The CDR3 DNA is TGTGCCACCAGTGATCCCCGACAGGGTTTAGGAGAGACCCAGTACTTC. Its translation: CATSDPRQGLGETQYF.

V gene TRBV30 combines with J gene TRBJ1-1, with D possibly matching TRBD1 (6 bases). CDR3 length equals 14 residues. V lost 0 bases and J lost 5, with 13 bases in between. Germline V gene sequence: CDR1 GTSNPN, CDR2 SVGIG (reference sequence). The DNA of the CDR3 is TGTGCCTGGAGTGTAAGGTTCGGACAGACTGAAGCTTTCTTT. Protein: CAWSVRFGQTEAFF.

In its sample, this clone was seen a few times. V usage is TRBV4-1 and J usage is TRBJ2-1; TRBD2 matches 11 bases. From germline, CDR1 is MGHRA and CDR2 YSYEKL. The CDR3 loop spans 18 amino acids. After removal of 3 bases from V and 5 bases from J, the junction contained 12 bases not matched to a gene. The CDR3 DNA is TGCGCCAGCAGCCAGGCCCAAGGGACTAGCGGACAAGACAATGAGCAGTTCTTC. Encoded protein: CASSQAQGTSGQDNEQFF.

The J gene is TRBJ2-1, the V gene TRBV5-5; possible D gene TRBD1, 5 bases. The CDR3 covers 15 residues. Germline V gene sequence: CDR1 SGHKS, CDR2 YYEKEE (reference sequence). Trimming took off 0 bases at V and 3 bases at J, with 10 bases between the two ends. The CDR3 spells CASSLEQGGYNEQFF. Written as DNA, the CDR3 is TGTGCCAGCAGCTTGGAGCAGGGCGGCTACAATGAGCAGTTCTTC.

The sample holds a few counts of this clone. The chain couples TRBV6-6 to TRBJ1-2; D unresolved. This CDR3 is built from 14 residues. V was clipped by 0 bases and J by 6 bases, with 11 bases between them. Germline lookup yields CDR1 MNHNY and CDR2 SVGAGI (reference sequence). In nucleotides, the CDR3 is TGTGCCAGCAGTTACTCAGGGTTAGATCATGGCTACACCTTC. Translated, it gives CASSYSGLDHGYTF.

This chain connects TRBV18 to TRBJ1-2; D perhaps matches TRBD1 (5 bases). There are 13 residues in the CDR3. V was shortened by 6 bases and J by 7 bases, with 15 bases between the two germline ends. The germline V gene has CDR1 KGHSH and CDR2 LQKENI. As DNA, the CDR3 is TGTGCCAGCTCGCCCCGGGATGGGGGTGGCTACACCTTC. Its protein product is CASSPRDGGGYTF. Full variable domain (outside the CDR3, taken from reference TRBV18 and TRBJ1-2): NAGVMQNPRHLVRRRGQEARLRCSPMKGHSHVYWYRQLPEEGLKFMVYLQKENIIDESGMPKERFSAEFPKEGPSILRIQQVVRGDSAAYFCASSPRDGGGYTFGSGTRLTVV.

The gene calls are TRBV18 and TRBJ1-3; D gene uncertain. CDR3 size: 17 residues. The germline CDR1 and CDR2 sequences are KGHSH and LQKENI. The V end lost 1 base, the J end lost 1 base, and 14 bases lay between the germline ends. The CDR3 DNA reads TGTGCCAGCTCACCACTTTCCTTGGGGAGGTCTGGAAACACCATATATTTT. Translated, it gives CASSPLSLGRSGNTIYF.